The source of this T cell receptor (beta chain) is a study of blood T cell repertoires in COVID-19. Study context: Sites across the United States, Italy and Spain contributed samples from acute and convalescent COVID-19. T cells, B-cell-depleted T cells, or PBMCs supplied cDNA or gDNA.

Trimming stripped 3 bases from V and 6 bases from J, with 9 bases between. There are 13 residues in the CDR3. Original processing notes: Nucleated cell number was recorded as an estimate derived from reference gene primer amplification. TCRdb's copy holds only in-frame clones and misses some; the assay was immunoSEQ multiplex PCR. The V and J calls and the clone size are those of that table, but D and trimming were determined from the DNA. The sample lists over 200,000 clones, about 91% occurring once. The study recruited people aged about 18 to 95 years across about two dozen US areas. This rearrangement joins TRBV12-3 or TRBV12-4 to TRBJ2-1; TRBD1 might be the D (6 bases). The source is a human donor in a cohort exposed to, infected with or recovered from COVID-19 (not recorded which). The donor label of this sample is uncertain. Sequencing was done on a sample of PBMCs or T cells enriched from blood (not recorded which). CDR3 sequence reads: CASSLVQGNEQFF. The CDR3 DNA reads as TGTGCCAGCAGTTTGGTACAGGGCAATGAGCAGTTCTTC.